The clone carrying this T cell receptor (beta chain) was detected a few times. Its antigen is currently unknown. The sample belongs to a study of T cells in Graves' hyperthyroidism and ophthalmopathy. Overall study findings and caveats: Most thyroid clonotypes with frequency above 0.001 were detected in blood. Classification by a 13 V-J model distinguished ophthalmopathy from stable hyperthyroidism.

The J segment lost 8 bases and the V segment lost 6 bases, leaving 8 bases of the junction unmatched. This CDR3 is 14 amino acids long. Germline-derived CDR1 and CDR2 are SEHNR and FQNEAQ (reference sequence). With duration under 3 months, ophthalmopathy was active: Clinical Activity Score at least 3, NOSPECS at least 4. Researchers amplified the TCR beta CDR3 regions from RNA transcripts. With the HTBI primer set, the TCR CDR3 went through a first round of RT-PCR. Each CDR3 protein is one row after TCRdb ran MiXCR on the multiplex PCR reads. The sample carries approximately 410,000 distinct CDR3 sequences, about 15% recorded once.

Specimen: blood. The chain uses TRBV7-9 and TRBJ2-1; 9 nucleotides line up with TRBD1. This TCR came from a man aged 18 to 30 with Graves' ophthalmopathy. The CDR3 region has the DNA TGTGCCAGCAGTCTCGGGACAGGGACCCATGAGCAGTTCTTC. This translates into CASSLGTGTHEQFF.